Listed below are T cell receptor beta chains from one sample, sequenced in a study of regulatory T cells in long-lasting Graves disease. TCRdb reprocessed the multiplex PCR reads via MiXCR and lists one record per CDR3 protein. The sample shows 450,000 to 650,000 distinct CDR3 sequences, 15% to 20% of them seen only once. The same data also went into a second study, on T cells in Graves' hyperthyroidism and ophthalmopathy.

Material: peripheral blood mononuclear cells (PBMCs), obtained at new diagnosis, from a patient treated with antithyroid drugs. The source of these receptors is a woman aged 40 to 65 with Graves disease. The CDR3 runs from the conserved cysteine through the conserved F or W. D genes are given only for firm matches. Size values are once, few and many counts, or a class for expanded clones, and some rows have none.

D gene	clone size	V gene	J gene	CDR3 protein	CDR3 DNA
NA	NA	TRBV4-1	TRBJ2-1	CASSQPSYEQFF	TGCGCCAGCAGCCAACCATCTTATGAGCAGTTCTTC
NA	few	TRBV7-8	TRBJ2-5	CASSPRRLGNPQETQYF	TGTGCCAGCAGCCCCAGGCGACTGGGCAACCCTCAAGAGACCCAGTACTTC
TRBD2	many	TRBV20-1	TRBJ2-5	CSARDLAGGLETQYF	TGCAGTGCTAGAGACCTAGCGGGGGGGCTAGAGACCCAGTACTTC
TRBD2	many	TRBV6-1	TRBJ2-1	CASKVSSGVNEQFF	TGTGCCAGCAAGGTCTCTAGCGGGGTGAATGAGCAGTTCTTC
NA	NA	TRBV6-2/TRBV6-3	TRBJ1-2	CASRDAGQTNYGYTF	TGTGCCAGCAGGGACGCCGGACAGACTAACTATGGCTACACCTTC
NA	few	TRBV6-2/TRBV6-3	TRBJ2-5	CASSYSLPTTETQYF	TGTGCCAGCAGTTACTCGCTACCCACGACCGAGACCCAGTACTTC
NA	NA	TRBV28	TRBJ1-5	CASRSQGYSNQPQHF	TGTGCCAGCAGGTCCCAGGGTTATAGCAATCAGCCCCAGCATTTT
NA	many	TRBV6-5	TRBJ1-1	CASSFLQWGTEAFF	TGTGCCAGCAGTTTCCTACAATGGGGGACTGAAGCTTTCTTT
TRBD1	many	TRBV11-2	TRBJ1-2	CASSSLSRDRGYGYTF	TGTGCCAGCAGCTCCTTATCCCGAGACAGGGGGTATGGCTACACCTTC
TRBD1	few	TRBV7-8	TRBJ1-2	CASSLGRTGEVYGYTF	TGTGCCAGCAGCTTAGGCCGGACAGGGGAGGTATATGGCTACACCTTC
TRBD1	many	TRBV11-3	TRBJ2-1	CASSSRGQGAEQFF	TGTGCCAGCAGCTCCCGCGGTCAGGGGGCAGAGCAGTTCTTC
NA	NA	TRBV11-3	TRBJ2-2	CASSEQGGAGELFF	TGTGCCAGCAGCGAACAGGGGGGGGCCGGGGAGCTGTTTTTT
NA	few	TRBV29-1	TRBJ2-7	CSVVRGPPYEQYF	TGCAGCGTTGTACGGGGGCCTCCCTACGAGCAGTACTTC
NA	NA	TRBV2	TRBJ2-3	CASSERQISTDTQYF	TGTGCCAGCAGTGAAAGGCAGATTAGCACAGATACGCAGTATTTT
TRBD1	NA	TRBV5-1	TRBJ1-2	CASSYQGDGYTF	TGTGCCAGCAGTTACCAGGGGGATGGCTACACCTTC
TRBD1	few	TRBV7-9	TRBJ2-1	CASSYTGGNEQFF	TGTGCCAGCAGCTATACAGGGGGTAATGAGCAGTTCTTC
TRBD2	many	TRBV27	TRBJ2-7	CASSPGSGGTTYEQYF	TGTGCCAGTAGCCCGGGGAGCGGGGGGACGACCTACGAGCAGTACTTC
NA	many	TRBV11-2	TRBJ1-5	CASSDRPTGNQPQHF	TGTGCCAGCAGTGACAGGCCTACAGGGAATCAGCCCCAGCATTTT
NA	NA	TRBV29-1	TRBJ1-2	CTIPGGTF	TGCACCATCCCCGGTGGCACCTTC
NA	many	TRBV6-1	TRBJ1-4	CASRQVATNEKLFF	TGTGCCAGCAGGCAGGTTGCAACTAATGAAAAACTGTTTTTT
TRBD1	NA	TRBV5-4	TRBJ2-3	CASSLVGTGLDTQYF	TGTGCCAGCAGCTTGGTGGGGACAGGGTTAGATACGCAGTATTTT
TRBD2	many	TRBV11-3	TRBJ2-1	CASSEGLAGPSSYNEQFF	TGTGCCAGCAGCGAGGGACTAGCGGGGCCTAGCTCCTACAATGAGCAGTTCTTC
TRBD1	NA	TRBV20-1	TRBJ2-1	CSAPTGQGYNEQFF	TGCAGTGCTCCTACGGGACAGGGATACAATGAGCAGTTCTTC
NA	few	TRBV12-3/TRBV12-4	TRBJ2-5	CASSPPGGAYETQYF	TGTGCCAGCAGCCCCCCCGGGGGCGCGTATGAGACCCAGTACTTC
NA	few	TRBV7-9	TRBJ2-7	CASNLADRYEQYF	TGTGCCAGCAACTTAGCAGACCGATACGAGCAGTACTTC
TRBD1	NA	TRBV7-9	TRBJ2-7	CASSLADRGDEQYF	TGTGCCAGCAGCTTAGCTGACAGGGGGGACGAGCAGTACTTC
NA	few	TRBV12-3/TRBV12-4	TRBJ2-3	CASSLGASDTQYF	TGTGCCAGCAGTTTAGGGGCCTCAGATACGCAGTATTTT
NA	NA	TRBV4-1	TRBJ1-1	CASSQEGRVVSEAFF	TGCGCCAGCAGCCAAGAAGGGAGGGTAGTCTCTGAAGCTTTCTTT
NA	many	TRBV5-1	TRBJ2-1	CASSFFRIYLGEQFF	TGCGCCAGCAGCTTCTTCCGAATATACTTGGGTGAGCAGTTCTTC
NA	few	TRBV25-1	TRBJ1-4	CASSEVGRATNEKLFF	TGTGCCAGCAGTGAGGTCGGCCGTGCAACTAATGAAAAACTGTTTTTT
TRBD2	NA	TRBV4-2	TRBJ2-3	CASSQDGGGITDTQYF	TGTGCCAGCAGCCAAGACGGGGGGGGTATCACAGATACGCAGTATTTT
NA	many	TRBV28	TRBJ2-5	CASSLLETQYF	TGTGCCAGCAGCTTGCTAGAGACCCAGTACTTC
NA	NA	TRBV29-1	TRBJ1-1	CSVDFGRTEAFF	TGCAGCGTTGATTTTGGGAGGACTGAAGCTTTCTTT
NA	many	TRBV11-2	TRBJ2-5	CASSPTVNGETQYF	TGTGCCAGCAGCCCGACAGTGAACGGAGAGACCCAGTACTTC
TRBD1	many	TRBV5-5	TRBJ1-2	CASSRDSSDYGYTF	TGTGCCAGCAGCCGGGACAGTTCTGACTATGGCTACACCTTC
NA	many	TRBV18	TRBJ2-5	CASSPLGVDGETQYF	TGTGCCAGCTCACCTTTGGGAGTCGACGGGGAGACCCAGTACTTC
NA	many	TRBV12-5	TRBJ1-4	CASGLTRTARFATNEKLFF	TGTGCTAGTGGTTTGACTCGGACGGCTAGATTTGCAACTAATGAAAAACTGTTTTTT
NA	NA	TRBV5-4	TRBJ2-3	CAYLLENTDTQYF	TGTGCCTACCTTTTGGAAAACACAGATACGCAGTATTTT
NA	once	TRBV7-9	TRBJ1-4	CASSPPYGGPSEKLFF	TGTGCCAGCAGCCCACCCTACGGGGGCCCTAGTGAAAAACTGTTTTTT
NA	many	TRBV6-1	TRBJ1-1	CASSEEEPNTEAFF	TGTGCCAGCAGTGAAGAGGAACCGAACACTGAAGCTTTCTTT
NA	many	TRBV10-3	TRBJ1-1	CASSRDSEAEAFF	TGTGCCAGCTCCAGGGATTCTGAGGCTGAAGCTTTCTTT
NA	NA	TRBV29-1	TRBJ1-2	CSVEDREYYGYTF	TGCAGCGTTGAAGACAGGGAATACTATGGCTACACCTTC
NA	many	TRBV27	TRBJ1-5	CASSLGDRLNQPQHF	TGTGCCAGCAGTTTGGGTGACAGACTCAATCAGCCCCAGCATTTT
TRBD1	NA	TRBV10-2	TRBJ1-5	CASTEDRVLNQPQHF	TGCGCCAGCACTGAGGACAGGGTCCTCAATCAGCCCCAGCATTTT
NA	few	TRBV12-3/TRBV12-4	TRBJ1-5	CASSLKRGVGPQHF	TGTGCCAGCAGTTTAAAACGGGGAGTGGGGCCCCAGCATTTT
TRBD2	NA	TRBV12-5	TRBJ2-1	CASAPWGGNNEQFF	TGTGCTAGTGCTCCCTGGGGGGGGAACAATGAGCAGTTCTTC
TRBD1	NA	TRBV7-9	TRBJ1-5	CASSLGGGENQPQHF	TGTGCCAGCAGCTTGGGAGGGGGCGAAAATCAGCCCCAGCATTTT
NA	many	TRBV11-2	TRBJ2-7	CASSLGTPEQYF	TGTGCCAGCAGCTTAGGAACGCCCGAGCAGTACTTC
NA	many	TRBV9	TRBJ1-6	CASSPGTGNNSPLHF	TGTGCCAGCAGCCCAGGAACAGGGAATAATTCACCCCTCCACTTT
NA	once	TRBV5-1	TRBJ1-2	CASSPTTGPEYGYTF	TGCGCCAGCAGCCCGACCACGGGACCGGAGTATGGCTACACCTTC
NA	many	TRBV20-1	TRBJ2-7	CSASRDIAYEQYF	TGCAGTGCTAGTAGGGACATCGCCTACGAGCAGTACTTC